A selection of T cell receptor beta chains follows, all from one sample in a study of OX40 agonist ivuxolimab in advanced cancers. TCRdb keeps only in-frame clones here, not all; method: immunoSEQ multiplex PCR. This sample has about 56,000 clones, with about 93% found just once. Source: CD4+ or CD8+ T cells sorted from blood, taken in a trial of the OX40 agonist ivuxolimab. These receptors all come from an adult with an advanced solid tumor such as melanoma, head and neck, liver or kidney cancer. The CDR3 runs from the conserved cysteine through the conserved F or W. The D gene is left open where the match is weak. Only part of the rows carry a size: once, few, many, or a class if the clone is expanded.

cdr3_length	d_call	j_call	v_call	clone_size	cdr3_aa	cdr3_nt
15	NA	TRBJ2-1	TRBV11-3	NA	CASSLRGLAGGEQFF	TGTGCCAGCAGCTTGAGGGGGCTGGCGGGAGGTGAGCAGTTCTTC
14	NA	TRBJ2-5	TRBV6-5	NA	CASSYSEGSETQYF	TGTGCCAGCAGTTACTCGGAAGGGAGTGAGACCCAGTACTTC
14	NA	TRBJ1-1	TRBV7-9	NA	CASSPPGRDTEAFF	TGTGCCAGCAGCCCGCCGGGGCGGGACACTGAAGCTTTCTTT
16	TRBD1	TRBJ1-1	TRBV4-1	NA	CASSPRGDRQSTEAFF	TGCGCCAGCAGCCCAAGGGGGGACAGACAGTCCACTGAAGCTTTCTTT
15	NA	TRBJ2-6	TRBV7-9	NA	CASSPTGPGANVLTF	TGTGCCAGCAGCCCCACAGGGCCCGGGGCCAACGTCCTGACTTTC
11	NA	TRBJ2-7	TRBV20-1	NA	CSAMRGYEQYF	TGCAGTGCTATGCGGGGCTACGAGCAGTACTTC
13	NA	TRBJ2-1	TRBV27	NA	CASKFVGGGEQFF	TGTGCCAGCAAGTTTGTGGGGGGAGGTGAGCAGTTCTTC
17	NA	TRBJ2-1	TRBV11-3	NA	CASSLDRGLRNQGEQFF	TGTGCCAGCAGCTTAGATCGTGGACTCAGAAATCAGGGAGAGCAGTTCTTC
18	TRBD2	TRBJ2-1	TRBV9	NA	CASSERRGLAGFYNEQFF	TGTGCCAGCAGCGAGCGGAGGGGACTAGCGGGATTCTACAATGAGCAGTTCTTC
17	NA	TRBJ2-3	TRBV13	NA	CASSLVGGPSSTDTQYF	TGTGCCAGCAGCTTAGTCGGTGGGCCATCTAGCACAGATACGCAGTATTTT
13	NA	TRBJ2-7	TRBV28	NA	CASTVGLTYEQYF	TGTGCCAGCACCGTGGGACTCACCTACGAGCAGTACTTC
15	TRBD1	TRBJ2-7	TRBV27	NA	CASSLGQGVVYEQYF	TGTGCCAGCAGTTTAGGACAGGGGGTAGTCTACGAGCAGTACTTC
15	TRBD2	TRBJ2-2	TRBV6-1	NA	CASSIWEGHTGELFF	TGTGCCAGCTCTATTTGGGAGGGCCACACCGGGGAGCTGTTTTTT
16	NA	TRBJ1-3	TRBV5-6	NA	CASSLLWGGSGNTIYF	TGTGCCAGCAGCTTGCTGTGGGGTGGATCTGGAAACACCATATATTTT
16	NA	TRBJ2-3	TRBV5-1	NA	CASSPTDLPSTDTQYF	TGCGCCAGCAGCCCTACAGACTTACCTAGCACAGATACGCAGTATTTT
15	TRBD1	TRBJ2-3	TRBV9	NA	CASSVDRTGADTQYF	TGTGCCAGCAGCGTAGATCGGACAGGGGCAGATACGCAGTATTTT
15	NA	TRBJ1-5	TRBV27	NA	CASSYTWGDNQPQHF	TGTGCCAGCAGTTACACTTGGGGGGACAATCAGCCCCAGCATTTT
15	NA	TRBJ2-3	TRBV2	once	CASSADWESPDTQYF	TGTGCCAGCAGTGCTGACTGGGAAAGTCCAGATACGCAGTATTTT
17	NA	TRBJ2-2	TRBV11-2	NA	CASSLAQGRDPTGELFF	TGTGCCAGCAGCTTAGCTCAGGGGAGAGACCCTACCGGGGAGCTGTTTTTT
12	NA	TRBJ2-3	TRBV19	NA	CASSDWGDTQYF	TGTGCCAGTAGTGATTGGGGAGATACGCAGTATTTT
14	NA	TRBJ1-1	TRBV30	few	CAWMDRQSDPEAFF	TGTGCCTGGATGGATAGACAGTCGGACCCTGAAGCTTTCTTT
16	TRBD2	TRBJ2-3	TRBV29-1	NA	CSVVQVGGLNTDTQYF	TGCAGCGTTGTTCAGGTGGGAGGGTTAAACACAGATACGCAGTATTTT
18	TRBD1	TRBJ1-4	TRBV27	NA	CASRSGMTGIVANEKLFF	TGTGCCAGCAGATCAGGGATGACAGGGATCGTCGCTAATGAAAAACTGTTTTTT
13	NA	TRBJ1-1	TRBV30	NA	CAWDLMGNAEAFF	TGTGCCTGGGATTTAATGGGGAACGCTGAAGCTTTCTTT
13	TRBD1	TRBJ1-5	TRBV19	NA	CASSLTGAQPQHF	TGTGCCAGTAGTTTGACAGGGGCTCAGCCCCAGCATTTT
11	NA	TRBJ2-5	TRBV7-9	NA	CASSPGETQYF	TGTGCCAGCAGCCCGGGAGAGACCCAGTACTTC
14	NA	TRBJ2-6	TRBV4-1	NA	CASSPTSGANVLTF	TGCGCCAGCAGCCCAACTTCTGGGGCCAACGTCCTGACTTTC
13	NA	TRBJ1-5	TRBV7-2	NA	CASSLAPMGPQHF	TGTGCCAGCAGCTTAGCCCCAATGGGGCCCCAGCATTTT
13	NA	TRBJ2-7	TRBV4-3	once	CASSQFTGYEQYF	TGCGCCAGCAGCCAATTTACGGGATACGAGCAGTACTTC
16	NA	TRBJ2-3	TRBV11-2	NA	CASSLFRTTSTDTQYF	TGTGCCAGCAGCTTATTTCGGACAACTAGCACAGATACGCAGTATTTT
12	NA	TRBJ2-7	TRBV19	NA	CASSMVLGEQYF	TGTGCCAGTAGTATGGTGTTAGGAGAGCAGTACTTC
12	NA	TRBJ2-7	TRBV11-2	once	CASSSLGVEQYF	TGTGCCAGCAGCTCATTAGGGGTTGAGCAGTACTTC
18	NA	TRBJ1-2	TRBV25-1	NA	CASRAHWTEDNTNYGYTF	TGTGCCAGCAGAGCTCATTGGACAGAGGACAATACTAACTATGGCTACACCTTC
13	NA	TRBJ1-1	TRBV13	once	CASSLGGGTEAFF	TGTGCCAGCAGCTTAGGTGGGGGGACTGAAGCTTTCTTT
13	TRBD1	TRBJ1-5	TRBV30	NA	CAYQGVSNQPQHF	TGTGCCTACCAGGGGGTTTCGAATCAGCCCCAGCATTTT
16	TRBD2	TRBJ2-1	TRBV19	NA	CASKAWLAGGYNEQFF	TGTGCCAGTAAAGCGTGGCTAGCGGGAGGGTACAATGAGCAGTTCTTC
13	NA	TRBJ2-1	TRBV15	NA	CATSARGIGEQFF	TGTGCCACCAGCGCCCGGGGAATCGGTGAGCAGTTCTTC
14	NA	TRBJ2-7	TRBV7-9	once	CASSLVSSGDEQYF	TGTGCCAGCAGCTTAGTTTCTAGTGGGGACGAGCAGTACTTC
14	NA	TRBJ2-5	TRBV7-6	NA	CASSLGPSRETQYF	TGTGCCAGCAGCTTAGGCCCCTCTCGGGAGACCCAGTACTTC
14	NA	TRBJ1-1	TRBV19	NA	CASSIGGLNTEAFF	TGTGCCAGTAGTATCGGGGGACTGAACACTGAAGCTTTCTTT
13	NA	TRBJ2-7	TRBV7-6	few	CASSLAPTGEQYF	TGTGCCAGCAGCTTAGCTCCCACGGGAGAGCAGTACTTC
14	TRBD2	TRBJ2-3	TRBV6-4	few	CASSASGITDTQYF	TGTGCCAGCAGTGCTAGCGGGATCACAGATACGCAGTATTTT
14	TRBD1	TRBJ2-7	TRBV5-5	NA	CASSGGTGWGEQYF	TGTGCCAGCAGCGGGGGGACAGGGTGGGGCGAGCAGTACTTC
17	TRBD2	TRBJ2-1	TRBV27	NA	CASSLSPTSATYNEQFF	TGTGCCAGCAGTTTATCACCGACTAGCGCGACCTACAATGAGCAGTTCTTC
13	NA	TRBJ2-1	TRBV9	once	CASSPRSRDEQFF	TGTGCCAGCAGCCCCCGCAGTAGGGATGAGCAGTTCTTC
15	NA	TRBJ2-7	TRBV5-1	once	CASSSTGSYSYEQYF	TGCGCCAGCAGCTCAACAGGTTCTTATTCCTACGAGCAGTACTTC
12	NA	TRBJ1-3	TRBV6-5	NA	CATGGPADTIYF	TGTGCCACCGGCGGCCCGGCGGACACCATATATTTT